This TCR beta chain was identified in a study of siplizumab effects on memory and regulatory T cells. General observations from the study: Naive T cell populations appeared to exhibit greater diversity than memory cells and appeared to be major alloresponse contributors. Under siplizumab, alloreactive sequences traced to unstimulated CD4+ memory cells were significantly reduced.

Trimming pared 4 bases from V and 3 bases from J, leaving 15 bases between. This CDR3 has 15 amino acids. Germline V CDR1 and CDR2: SGHNT, YYREEE (reference sequence). Concerning this clone: The antigen is undetermined.

Assay: immunoSEQ multiplex PCR; the TCRdb copy retains only in-frame clones and omits some. The repertoire has some 100,000 clones, around 94% of them found once; the top ten carry around 0.6%. The V and J genes are TRBV5-4 and TRBJ2-3; D might be TRBD2 (7 bases). The sequenced sample consisted of Tregs sorted from blood. This TCR came from a human donor in good health. The CDR3 DNA follows: TGTGCCAGCAGCGCGGATGGGGGGGCGACAGATACGCAGTATTTT. Translated, it gives CASSADGGATDTQYF.